This T cell receptor beta chain was captured by sequencing in a study of graft-versus-host responses after intestinal transplantation. Across the whole study: Induction with anti-thymocyte globulin, then tacrolimus and steroids for around three years, was given to all recipients.

Regarding the study as a whole: Declines in HvG clones occurring early post-transplant were associated with peak circulating GvH clone levels.

The CDR3 is made up of 13 amino acids. Sequencing was performed with immunoSEQ multiplex PCR; in TCRdb, only in-frame clones are kept and a portion is missing. The sample has 15,000 to 20,000 clones, 30% to 40% seen once. Labeling with CFSE marked approximately 200,000 responder cells, which were plated with approximately 200,000 irradiated, violet-dye-labeled stimulator cells. There are a few counts of this clone. The chain employs TRBV12-1 and TRBJ2-5; the table's D gene call, TRBD2, was not cross checked with the DNA. TRBV12-1 is shown as a pseudogene. This receptor was obtained from a human patient who received an intestinal transplant. The source was alloreactive CD8+ T cells from a mixed lymphocyte reaction culture, collected before intestinal transplant. Subset: CFSE-low proliferating T cells sorted from approximately 6-day pre-transplant mixed lymphocyte reaction (GvH or HvG direction). The CDR3 DNA reads as TGTGCCAGCAGCTTTTCGGTTCGTGAGACCCAGTACTTC. Translation gives CASSFSVRETQYF.